This record covers a single TCR beta chain. The antigen is not known. The data were obtained in a study of identical twins. Study-wide results and limits: There was an excess of low generation probability in the out-of-frame alpha sequences that twins shared.

Among all donors, each was a healthy Caucasian. A universal primer site was added by template switching, and unique molecular identifiers were carried by the cDNA. TCRdb independently ran MiXCR on the 5' RACE reads; one entry per CDR3 protein. The table lists 400,000 to 650,000 distinct CDR3 sequences, about 20% of them singletons. Germline V gene data show CDR1 as DFQATT and CDR2 as SNEGSKA (reference sequence). This CDR3 spans 13 amino acids. The V and J ends lost 6 bases and 0 bases respectively, with 11 bases between them. The sample was also linked to a second study, of T cells expressing NK-cell markers.

This chain connects TRBV20-1 to TRBJ2-5; TRBD1 is a possible D gene (6 bases). The sample was CD4+ T cells sorted from blood. The receptor's source is a young woman in good health. The CDR3 reads CSASDSNQETQYF. The CDR3 bases are TGCAGTGCCTCGGACAGCAACCAAGAGACCCAGTACTTC.